This is a list of T cell receptor beta chains from one sample in a study of metastatic and nonmetastatic thyroid tumors. TCRdb reprocessed the PCR reads using MiXCR. This table holds roughly 29,000 clones, 20% to 25% found once. Sequenced material: blood. The receptors come from a female donor with papillary thyroid cancer or a benign thyroid nodule (not recorded which). Some clones in this sample may be carry-over from other donors' samples. CDR3s include the opening cysteine and the closing phenylalanine or tryptophan. The order of the fields is D gene, V gene, J gene, clone size, CDR3 protein, CDR3 DNA. The D gene is left open where the match is weak. Expanded clones get a size class; other rows say once, few or many, or leave the size out.

-,TRBV6-4,TRBJ2-6,many,CASSASGANVLTF,TGTGCCAGCAGTGCCTCTGGGGCCAACGTCCTGACTTTC
-,TRBV20-1,TRBJ2-7,once,CSARDSFLYEQYF,TGCAGTGCTAGAGATTCGTTCTTATACGAGCAGTACTTC
-,TRBV10-1,TRBJ2-2,few,CASSIKVAGELFF,TGCGCCAGCAGCATCAAGGTGGCCGGGGAGCTGTTTTTT
-,TRBV6-1,TRBJ2-3,many,CASIPGGTDTQYF,TGTGCCAGCATCCCAGGGGGCACAGATACGCAGTATTTT
TRBD1,TRBV19,TRBJ1-6,-,CASSIRDRGRSPLHF,TGTGCCAGTAGTATCCGGGACAGGGGGAGATCACCCCTCCACTTT
TRBD1,TRBV4-3,TRBJ1-4,few,CASSQGPDRPGEKLFF,TGCGCCAGCAGCCAGGGTCCGGACAGGCCGGGCGAAAAACTGTTTTTT
-,TRBV3-1,TRBJ2-5,many,CASSPRGGQETQYF,TGTGCCAGCTCCCCTAGGGGGGGCCAAGAGACCCAGTACTTC
TRBD1,TRBV5-1,TRBJ1-1,many,CASRPGQGNTEAFF,TGCGCCAGCAGACCGGGACAGGGTAACACTGAAGCTTTCTTT
TRBD2,TRBV11-2,TRBJ2-5,many,CASSLIMAGAQETQYF,TGTGCCAGCAGCTTAATAATGGCGGGAGCCCAAGAGACCCAGTACTTC
TRBD1,TRBV28,TRBJ1-2,-,CASSSGTGGKVYGYTF,TGTGCCAGCAGCTCCGGGACAGGGGGTAAAGTCTATGGCTACACCTTC
-,TRBV6-1,TRBJ2-3,few,CAAGSYTDTQYF,TGCGCCGCTGGTAGCTACACAGATACGCAGTATTTT
-,TRBV7-8,TRBJ2-1,many,CASSLGTANEQFF,TGTGCCAGCAGCTTAGGGACAGCTAATGAGCAGTTCTTC
-,TRBV11-2,TRBJ1-2,-,CASSFSGGSYGYTF,TGTGCCAGCAGCTTCTCTGGCGGCTCCTATGGCTACACCTTC
-,TRBV5-1,TRBJ2-7,many,CASSFTGGEEQYF,TGCGCCAGCAGTTTTACAGGGGGGGAAGAGCAGTACTTC
-,TRBV5-5,TRBJ1-5,-,CASSLAWTVSNQPQHF,TGTGCCAGCAGCTTGGCCTGGACAGTTAGCAATCAGCCCCAGCATTTT
-,TRBV12-3/TRBV12-4,TRBJ1-1,many,CASRLQGNTEAFF,TGTGCCAGCAGACTACAGGGGAACACTGAAGCTTTCTTT
-,TRBV2,TRBJ2-4,many,CASSGPRRDIQYF,TGTGCCAGCAGTGGCCCCCGAAGGGACATTCAGTACTTC
TRBD1,TRBV5-1,TRBJ2-2,few,CASSIRDSGTGELFF,TGCGCCAGCAGCATCCGGGACAGTGGCACCGGGGAGCTGTTTTTT
-,TRBV7-2,TRBJ2-5,-,CASSLAGSGETQYF,TGTGCCAGCAGCTTAGCAGGTAGCGGAGAGACCCAGTACTTC
-,TRBV19,TRBJ1-5,few,CASSPYRDQPQHF,TGTGCCAGTAGTCCCTACAGGGATCAGCCCCAGCATTTT
-,TRBV6-5,TRBJ1-5,few,CASSYPLGGTGSVTQHF,TGTGCCAGCAGTTACCCCCTCGGGGGGACCGGGAGCGTGACCCAGCATTTT
TRBD2,TRBV5-1,TRBJ2-3,few,CASSLDASGGTDTQYF,TGCGCCAGCAGCTTGGACGCTAGCGGGGGCACAGATACGCAGTATTTT
TRBD2,TRBV20-1,TRBJ2-1,-,CSAGTSGGGNEQFF,TGCAGTGCCGGAACTAGCGGGGGGGGCAATGAGCAGTTCTTC
TRBD1,TRBV7-9,TRBJ2-7,many,CASSFEDRSYEQYF,TGTGCCAGCAGCTTCGAGGACAGGTCCTACGAGCAGTACTTC
-,TRBV7-9,TRBJ1-6,-,CAGGGANNSPLHF,TGTGCCGGAGGGGGTGCCAATAATTCACCCCTCCACTTT
-,TRBV9,TRBJ1-5,-,CASSRGENQPQHF,TGTGCCAGCAGCCGCGGGGAAAATCAGCCCCAGCATTTT
-,TRBV28,TRBJ1-3,few,CASSLTRSGNTIYF,TGTGCCAGCAGTTTAACGCGCTCTGGAAACACCATATATTTT
-,TRBV25-1,TRBJ2-1,few,CASSQPGRVNEQFF,TGTGCCAGCAGTCAACCAGGGCGGGTCAATGAGCAGTTCTTC
-,TRBV4-2,TRBJ1-2,many,CASSQAESQGRYGYTF,TGTGCCAGCAGCCAAGCGGAATCCCAGGGGAGGTATGGCTACACCTTC
-,TRBV12-3/TRBV12-4,TRBJ1-2,-,CASSRYINYGYTF,TGTGCCAGCAGTCGGTACATAAACTATGGCTACACCTTC
-,TRBV20-1,TRBJ1-5,many,CSARGAGTHQPQHF,TGCAGTGCTAGAGGAGCCGGGACCCATCAGCCCCAGCATTTT
-,TRBV6-1,TRBJ1-2,-,CAAIERARGYGYTF,TGTGCCGCCATAGAGAGGGCTAGAGGCTATGGCTACACCTTC
-,TRBV25-1,TRBJ2-5,many,CASSQRGGQETQYF,TGTGCCAGCAGTCAAAGGGGGGGGCAAGAGACCCAGTACTTC
-,TRBV27,TRBJ2-1,medium-sized,CASSGSESSYNEQFF,TGTGCCAGCAGCGGATCGGAGAGCTCCTACAATGAGCAGTTCTTC
-,TRBV3-1,TRBJ2-1,many,CASSQVGGPTEQFF,TGTGCCAGCAGCCAAGTCGGGGGCCCGACAGAGCAGTTCTTC
-,TRBV6-1,TRBJ2-2,-,CASGKTGTGNTGELFF,TGTGCCAGCGGAAAAACCGGGACGGGGAACACCGGGGAGCTGTTTTTT
TRBD1,TRBV19,TRBJ2-3,-,CASSEDRGRGTDTQYF,TGTGCCAGTAGTGAGGACAGGGGGCGGGGCACAGATACGCAGTATTTT
TRBD2,TRBV20-1,TRBJ2-2,few,CSARVWARAGDLTGELFF,TGCAGTGCTAGAGTATGGGCTAGAGCGGGAGACTTAACCGGGGAGCTGTTTTTT
TRBD1,TRBV27,TRBJ2-1,-,CASSLFASSGTGASNEQFF,TGTGCCAGCAGTTTATTCGCCTCGTCCGGGACAGGGGCGTCCAATGAGCAGTTCTTC
-,TRBV11-2,TRBJ2-6,-,CASSLDRSSGANVMTF,TGTGCCAGCAGTTTAGATCGCAGCTCTGGGGCCAACGTCATGACTTTC
TRBD2,TRBV6-1,TRBJ2-1,-,CASSELQREGLFF,TGTGCCAGCAGTGAACTCCAGCGGGAGGGTCTGTTCTTC
-,TRBV6-5,TRBJ1-2,few,CASSNPGRAFYGYTF,TGTGCCAGCAGTAACCCGGGACGGGCCTTTTATGGCTACACCTTC
-,TRBV12-3/TRBV12-4,TRBJ1-2,few,CASSLDPHSRGYTF,TGTGCCAGCAGTTTAGACCCACACAGCCGTGGCTACACCTTC
-,TRBV3-1,TRBJ1-2,-,CASSQALRGYTF,TGTGCCAGCAGCCAGGCGCTCAGGGGCTACACCTTC
-,TRBV20-1,TRBJ1-6,many,CSALQGTDNSPLHF,TGCAGTGCGTTACAGGGAACTGATAATTCACCCCTCCACTTT
-,TRBV6-2/TRBV6-3,TRBJ2-1,-,CASSYERPPYNEQFF,TGTGCCAGCAGTTATGAACGCCCTCCCTACAATGAGCAGTTCTTC
-,TRBV27,TRBJ2-1,few,CASRGQVRRLLDNEQFF,TGTGCCAGCAGAGGTCAGGTAAGACGTCTTTTGGACAATGAGCAGTTCTTC
-,TRBV29-1,TRBJ2-5,-,CSAQRGQGGGETQYF,TGCAGCGCCCAACGGGGCCAGGGTGGGGGGGAGACCCAGTACTTC
TRBD2,TRBV20-1,TRBJ2-1,many,CSASLLPGLAGSYNEQFF,TGCAGTGCTAGCCTCCTACCGGGACTAGCGGGAAGCTACAATGAGCAGTTCTTC
TRBD2,TRBV6-1,TRBJ2-1,few,CASTRWTSGRSEQFF,TGTGCCAGCACTCGCTGGACTAGCGGGAGATCTGAGCAGTTCTTC
-,TRBV6-2/TRBV6-3,TRBJ1-5,-,CASSLDRRVYQPQHF,TGTGCCAGCAGTTTAGATCGGAGGGTCTATCAGCCCCAGCATTTT
TRBD1,TRBV13,TRBJ2-1,-,CASSSRDSRGEQFF,TGTGCCAGCAGCTCTAGGGACAGTCGTGGTGAGCAGTTCTTC
TRBD1,TRBV5-1,TRBJ1-3,many,CASSFTGESGNTIYF,TGCGCCAGCAGCTTCACAGGGGAAAGTGGAAACACCATATATTTT
-,TRBV5-1,TRBJ2-2,-,CASSPIAAGELFF,TGCGCCAGCAGCCCGATAGCCGCCGGGGAGCTGTTTTTT
-,TRBV6-5,TRBJ2-2,few,CAFRTGELFF,TGTGCCTTCCGGACCGGGGAGCTGTTTTTT
-,TRBV5-1,TRBJ2-5,-,CASSLSREETQYF,TGCGCCAGCAGCTTGTCCAGGGAAGAGACCCAGTACTTC
-,TRBV12-3/TRBV12-4,TRBJ1-5,many,CASRAEYSNQPQHF,TGTGCCAGCAGGGCCGAATATAGCAATCAGCCCCAGCATTTT
-,TRBV7-2,TRBJ2-7,many,CASSLAGSASYEQYF,TGTGCCAGCAGCTTGGCCGGTAGCGCCTCCTACGAGCAGTACTTC
TRBD1,TRBV7-2,TRBJ2-5,few,CASSQSGQAKETQYF,TGTGCCAGCAGCCAATCCGGACAGGCAAAAGAGACCCAGTACTTC